A selection of T cell receptor beta chains follows, all from one sample in a study of T cell repertoires in aging, cancer and after chemotherapy. MiXCR, applied by TCRdb to the multiplex PCR reads, yields one record per CDR3 protein. The sample comprises around 4,300 distinct CDR3 sequences, 39% of which are singletons, and roughly 3.4% rests with the top ten. Specimen: blood. Every receptor here comes from a human donor with a blood cancer. Both conserved end residues are trimmed from each CDR3. The order of the fields is J gene, V gene, D gene, CDR3 protein. D genes are given only for firm matches.

J: TRBJ1-1; V: TRBV5-1; D: .; CDR3: ASSLGNSEAF
J: TRBJ2-1; V: TRBV7-9; D: .; CDR3: ASSLKPYWTTSYNEQF
J: TRBJ1-5; V: TRBV27; D: TRBD1; CDR3: ASSSKPGTVRDQPQH
J: TRBJ1-1; V: TRBV6-5; D: .; CDR3: ASSYSTGSEAF
J: TRBJ2-3; V: TRBV10-1; D: .; CDR3: ARSESGRPTDTQY
J: TRBJ2-5; V: TRBV27; D: TRBD2; CDR3: ASSLRAGGPRRETQY
J: TRBJ2-3; V: TRBV27; D: TRBD1; CDR3: ASSLRQGDTQY
J: TRBJ2-1; V: TRBV12-3/TRBV12-4; D: TRBD1; CDR3: ASTLRLLPVTGENYNEQF
J: TRBJ2-5; V: TRBV25-1; D: TRBD2; CDR3: ASSLWGREGETQY
J: TRBJ2-1; V: TRBV27; D: TRBD2; CDR3: ASSFSSEIAGKYNEQF
J: TRBJ2-1; V: TRBV19; D: .; CDR3: ASTSYSPLSGYNEQF
J: TRBJ2-3; V: TRBV6-1; D: TRBD2; CDR3: ASSGRLAGELGGTDTQY
J: TRBJ2-7; V: TRBV18; D: .; CDR3: ASSPLAESYEQY
J: TRBJ2-2; V: TRBV20-1; D: TRBD2; CDR3: SASSGRPNTGELF
J: TRBJ2-2; V: TRBV27; D: .; CDR3: ASSLGVGGELF
J: TRBJ2-3; V: TRBV29-1; D: .; CDR3: SAGTARTDTQY
J: TRBJ2-1; V: TRBV7-9; D: TRBD2; CDR3: ASSLGKIGLAEDDEQF
J: TRBJ2-1; V: TRBV27; D: .; CDR3: ASSAGLYNEQF
J: TRBJ2-3; V: TRBV19; D: .; CDR3: ASSTQRDSQGTDTQY
J: TRBJ2-3; V: TRBV19; D: .; CDR3: ASSTLAYSTDTQY
J: TRBJ1-2; V: TRBV6-5; D: TRBD1; CDR3: ASKNSGTGDYGYT
J: TRBJ2-1; V: TRBV18; D: .; CDR3: ASSPVSGAANEQF
J: TRBJ2-3; V: TRBV6-5; D: .; CDR3: ASSSPAGQSSMDTQY
J: TRBJ2-2; V: TRBV30; D: TRBD2; CDR3: AWQLAGVSGELF
J: TRBJ1-2; V: TRBV30; D: .; CDR3: AWSVRQGYGYT
J: TRBJ1-5; V: TRBV18; D: TRBD1; CDR3: ASSRLRPGGGPSNQPQH
J: TRBJ1-4; V: TRBV5-5; D: TRBD1; CDR3: ASRDGTGNEKLF
J: TRBJ2-3; V: TRBV10-3; D: TRBD2; CDR3: AISDVAGGADTQY
J: TRBJ2-3; V: TRBV30; D: .; CDR3: AWSVGFDTQY
J: TRBJ2-1; V: TRBV27; D: .; CDR3: ASSLNLLSEQF
J: TRBJ2-1; V: TRBV30; D: .; CDR3: AWSWRGEQF
J: TRBJ2-1; V: TRBV6-5; D: TRBD2; CDR3: ASSPGTTRSYNEQF
J: TRBJ2-3; V: TRBV10-3; D: .; CDR3: AISESGGTDTQY
J: TRBJ2-1; V: TRBV6-8; D: TRBD2; CDR3: ASSYGGLAGANEQF
J: TRBJ1-1; V: TRBV6-4; D: .; CDR3: ASSAGTNTEAF
J: TRBJ1-3; V: TRBV5-6; D: .; CDR3: ASSAAADSGNTIY
J: TRBJ2-7; V: TRBV6-5; D: .; CDR3: ASSVSSVNYEQY
J: TRBJ2-1; V: TRBV6-5; D: .; CDR3: ATHRSAYNEQF
J: TRBJ2-7; V: TRBV12-3/TRBV12-4; D: .; CDR3: ASSSYYEQY
J: TRBJ2-5; V: TRBV24-1; D: TRBD2; CDR3: ATSERGLAGETQY
J: TRBJ2-5; V: TRBV15; D: TRBD2; CDR3: ATSRGLAQETQY
J: TRBJ2-3; V: TRBV24-1; D: TRBD2; CDR3: ATSDAGAGTDTQY
J: TRBJ2-5; V: TRBV19; D: TRBD2; CDR3: ASSISGLAQGTQY
J: TRBJ2-7; V: TRBV5-5; D: .; CDR3: ASSLGLAGAYYEQY
J: TRBJ2-7; V: TRBV30; D: .; CDR3: AWSVGSRYEQY
J: TRBJ2-1; V: TRBV19; D: .; CDR3: ASRNPSTGRHNEQF
J: TRBJ2-3; V: TRBV12-3/TRBV12-4; D: TRBD2; CDR3: ATSRVASGRARLTDTQY
J: TRBJ2-3; V: TRBV12-3/TRBV12-4; D: .; CDR3: ASSVTRADTQY
J: TRBJ2-1; V: TRBV11-2; D: TRBD2; CDR3: ASSLGLAVSSYNEQF
J: TRBJ2-6; V: TRBV5-1; D: .; CDR3: ASSTGKISGANVLT
J: TRBJ2-5; V: TRBV5-1; D: TRBD1; CDR3: ASSTRQGAGETQY
J: TRBJ2-2; V: TRBV13; D: TRBD1; CDR3: ASSRQGAANTGELF
J: TRBJ2-7; V: TRBV6-1; D: TRBD1; CDR3: ASSETGGGYEQY